This paragraph covers one T cell receptor (beta chain) sequence. Latent tuberculosis screening used tuberculin skin test and IGRA at entry. On average around 100,000 T cells per donor were immunosequenced. This specimen comes from a study of T cells in tuberculosis. Study-wide background: T cells were selected with CD1B tetramers loaded with glucose monomycolate.

CDR1 is SGHAT and CDR2 is FQNNGV in the germline V gene. Trimming took 1 base from V and 5 from J; bases not matched to a gene: 7. The CDR3 length is 16 residues. The table came from immunoSEQ multiplex PCR; TCRdb's copy has only in-frame clones and leaves some out. The data hold 44,000 or so clones, with 90% to 95% observed a single time. This sequence was found in a donor aged 10-29 years with latent tuberculosis or without tuberculosis infection. The chain employs TRBV11-2 and TRBJ2-1; 8 nucleotides line up with TRBD2. Sequences were obtained from PBMCs. In DNA, the CDR3 is TGTGCCAGCAGCTTAGTCCCAGCGGGGGTAGACAATGAGCAGTTCTTC. Protein sequence: CASSLVPAGVDNEQFF. The full variable domain, its missing parts supplied by reference TRBV11-2 and TRBJ2-1, is EAGVAQSPRYKIIEKRQSVAFWCNPISGHATLYWYQQILGQGPKLLIQFQNNGVVDDSQLPKDRFSAERLKGVDSTLKIQPAKLEDSAVYLCASSLVPAGVDNEQFFGPGTRLTVL.